Sequencing of this T cell receptor (beta chain) was carried out in a study of T cells expressing NK-cell markers. TCRdb reprocessed the 5' RACE reads and stores each CDR3 protein as one record, lacking DNA. Here the sample table reports around 110,000 distinct CDR3 sequences. In germline, CDR1 is MNHNS, CDR2 SASEGT. The length of the CDR3 is 14 residues. The V gene is TRBV6-1, the J gene TRBJ2-3; there is no DNA to check the TCRdb D call of TRBD1. The specimen sequenced was blood T cells: a sorted CD56 or NKG2C T cell subset, CD4+ or CD8+ T cells, or bulk PBMC T cells (not recorded which). The clonotype originates from a woman aged 18-69 years in good health. The CDR3 loop reads CASGRFEGPDTQYF.